Detailed here is one T cell receptor (beta chain). Original handling: Estimated nucleated cell counts came from reference gene primer amplification. The protocol was immunoSEQ multiplex PCR, while the TCRdb copy is restricted to in-frame clones and leaves out a portion. Clonal size and the V and J genes are those of that table, whereas D and trimming came from the DNA. In the table there are roughly 300,000 clones, around 86% of which are singletons. The CDR3 extends over 15 amino acids. With 2 bases removed from V and 3 bases from J, the gap between germline ends came to 12 bases. Germline V gene lookup returns CDR1 KGHDR and CDR2 SFDVKD. These data originate in a study of blood T cell repertoires in COVID-19. Across the study: Both acute and convalescent COVID-19 samples were obtained from the United States, Italy and Spain. T cells, B-cell-depleted T cells, or PBMCs provided the cDNA or gDNA that served as material.

Sequencing used peripheral blood. This TCR derives from a woman aged 50 to 65 with acute or convalescent COVID-19. The rearrangement joins TRBV24-1 to TRBJ1-1; D possibly corresponds to TRBD1 (6 bases). CDR3 residues: CATSDSATGDTEAFF. The CDR3 region has the DNA TGTGCCACCAGTGATTCGGCGACAGGTGACACTGAAGCTTTCTTT.